The 32 T cell receptor beta chains presented below share a single source sample, sequenced in a study of T-cell memory formation after mild COVID-19. MiXCR was run by TCRdb on the 5' RACE reads, yielding one entry per CDR3 protein. The sample consists of around 250,000 distinct CDR3 sequences, under 20% of them appearing once. Specimen: PBMCs or a T cell subset sorted from them (not recorded which). The receptors stem from a man in his late teens or twenties who had mild COVID-19 (a few samples of this study predate the infection). Cell type and time point are not known.

There are many counts of this clonotype. This rearrangement joins TRBV4-3 to TRBJ2-3; maybe TRBD1 (6 bases). Germline V gene lookup returns CDR1 LGHNA and CDR2 YSLEER. V lost 0 bases and J lost 5, with 9 bases in between. The CDR3 length is 14 residues. For the CDR3, the DNA is TGCGCCAGCAGCCAAGATGGGGGCCTAGATACGCAGTATTTT. Its translation: CASSQDGGLDTQYF.

This clonotype was found many times. The chain uses TRBV4-3 and TRBJ2-7; the match to TRBD1 covers 7 bases. Losses at the gene ends were 1 base for V and 5 bases for J; bases not matched to a gene: 5. Germline V gene sequence: CDR1 LGHNA, CDR2 YSLEER. The CDR3 loop spans 14 amino acids. The CDR3 DNA reads TGCGCCAGCAGCCAAGCGACAGGGATCGACGAGCAGTACTTC. The encoded protein is CASSQATGIDEQYF.

This clonotype was found a few times. J is TRBJ1-2 and V is TRBV11-2; D may be TRBD1 (6 bases). V lost 5 bases and J lost 3, with 19 bases in between. This CDR3 is 16 amino acids long. Germline lookup yields CDR1 SGHAT and CDR2 FQNNGV. The CDR3 nucleotides are TGTGCCAGCAGCCCCCGGTGGGGGCGGGTTGACTATGGCTACACCTTC. Translation: CASSPRWGRVDYGYTF. The whole variable domain, filled in from reference TRBV11-2 and TRBJ1-2, reads EAGVAQSPRYKIIEKRQSVAFWCNPISGHATLYWYQQILGQGPKLLIQFQNNGVVDDSQLPKDRFSAERLKGVDSTLKIQPAKLEDSAVYLCASSPRWGRVDYGYTFGSGTRLTVV.

This clonotype showed up just a few times. The CDR3 is CATEGGRKETQYF. CDR3 sequence (DNA): TGTGCCACCGAGGGCGGGAGGAAAGAGACCCAGTACTTC. The chain has TRBV24-1 and TRBJ2-5, with TRBD2 matching 8 bases. The V segment lost 9 bases and the J segment 3 bases; nucleotides outside the gene matches: 5. This CDR3 region has 13 residues. Germline V gene data show CDR1 as KGHDR and CDR2 as SFDVKD.

This clonotype showed up just a few times. V is TRBV12-3 or TRBV12-4 and J is TRBJ1-5; D is undetermined. The CDR3 runs 12 residues. Between the trimmed V and J ends, which lost 2 bases and 6 bases, there was a span of 5 bases. In DNA form, the CDR3 reads TGTGCCAGCAGTTTATCGGGTCAGCCCCAGCATTTT. It encodes CASSLSGQPQHF.

This clonotype has more than one count but fewer than ten. The chain recombines TRBV12-3 or TRBV12-4 with TRBJ2-5, with 9 positions matching TRBD2. Trimming at V came to 6 bases and at J to 2 bases, leaving 10 bases not matched to a gene. The CDR3 contains 16 residues. CDR3 amino acids: CASRDRQRGAQETQYF. The DNA for the CDR3 is TGTGCCAGCAGAGATCGCCAGCGGGGGGCTCAAGAGACCCAGTACTTC.

The chain has TRBV12-3 or TRBV12-4 and TRBJ1-6, with D possibly matching TRBD1 (5 bases). The CDR3 runs to 14 residues. The germline V and J ends were trimmed by 5 bases and 4 bases, with 9 bases remaining between them. The CDR3 loop reads CASSPGPYNSPLHF. For the CDR3, the DNA is TGTGCCAGCAGTCCGGGACCGTATAATTCACCCCTCCACTTT.

The chain carries TRBV20-1 and TRBJ2-7, with D unresolved. Trimming cost V 3 bases and J 3 bases, with 6 bases left between them. Looked up from germline, CDR1 is DFQATT and CDR2 is SNEGSKA (reference sequence). This CDR3 is 11 amino acids long. Written as DNA, the CDR3 is TGCAGTGCTAGGGTCGACTACGAGCAGTACTTC. Amino acids: CSARVDYEQYF.

This clonotype has only a few counts. The CDR3 here is CAVGFGSGSSYEQYF. The CDR3, as DNA: TGTGCCGTGGGGTTCGGCAGCGGGTCCTCCTACGAGCAGTACTTC. The chain carries TRBV6-5 and TRBJ2-7; D perhaps matches TRBD2 (6 bases). Germline assignment: CDR1 MNHEY and CDR2 SVGAGI. The V end lost 11 bases, the J end lost 0 bases, and 20 bases lay between the germline ends. The CDR3 extends over 15 amino acids.

V is TRBV30 and J is TRBJ1-1; tentatively, D is TRBD1 (5 bases). V was cut by 0 bases and J by 1 base, with 6 bases left in between. The CDR3 is made up of 13 amino acids. Looked up from germline, CDR1 is GTSNPN and CDR2 is SVGIG (reference sequence). CDR3 region: CAWSVQGNTEAFF. The CDR3 region has the DNA TGTGCCTGGAGTGTTCAGGGGAACACTGAAGCTTTCTTT.

The V gene is TRBV6-6, the J gene TRBJ2-3, with TRBD2 as a possible D gene (5 bases). The length of the CDR3 is 13 residues. CDR1 and CDR2 from the germline V gene are MNHNY and SVGAGI (reference sequence). With 8 bases removed from V and 0 bases from J, the gap between germline ends came to 9 bases. The CDR3 here is CASRTASTDTQYF. The DNA of the CDR3 is TGTGCCAGCCGGACTGCTAGCACAGATACGCAGTATTTT.

This chain links TRBV6-2 or TRBV6-3 with TRBJ2-7, with D tentatively TRBD1 or TRBD2 (6 bases each). The CDR3 spans 16 residues. V was trimmed by 2 bases and J by 2 bases, leaving 16 bases between them. The germline V gene has CDR1 MNHEY and CDR2 SVGEGT. As DNA, the CDR3 is TGTGCCAGCAGTTACGGTGTCGGGGGCCCCCCCTACGAGCAGTACTTC. Protein: CASSYGVGGPPYEQYF.

The V and J genes are TRBV20-1 and TRBJ2-3; no clear D. Germline lookup yields CDR1 DFQATT and CDR2 SNEGSKA (reference sequence). Trimming removed 0 bases at V and 6 bases at J, with 13 bases between. The CDR3 covers 14 residues. CDR3 in DNA: TGCAGTGCTAGAGATCTGGCCTACTCGGATACGCAGTATTTT. This translates into CSARDLAYSDTQYF.

This clonotype has a count of ten or more. This chain joins TRBV5-1 and TRBJ2-7; D gene uncertain. The CDR3 has 11 residues. Germline lookup yields CDR1 SGHRS and CDR2 YFSETQ. V lost 4 bases and J lost 1, with 3 bases in between. The CDR3 DNA reads as TGCGCCAGCAGCCAATCCTACGAGCAGTACTTC. Protein sequence: CASSQSYEQYF.

This clonotype was observed a handful of times. This sequence joins TRBV15 and TRBJ2-7, with 7 bases fitting TRBD1. This CDR3 comprises 17 residues. Germline V lookup: CDR1 LNHNV, CDR2 YYDKDF (reference sequence). V gave up 0 bases and J gave up 1 base; unmatched junction bases: 9. The CDR3, as DNA: TGTGCCACCAGCAGAGATCTTACAGGGGCAGGTTCCTACGAGCAGTACTTC. The encoded protein is CATSRDLTGAGSYEQYF.

The CDR3 sequence is CASSLGWSGAYEQYF. The CDR3 DNA follows: TGTGCCAGCAGTTTAGGGTGGTCAGGGGCCTACGAGCAGTACTTC. The genes are TRBV12-3 or TRBV12-4 and TRBJ2-7, with D possibly matching TRBD1 (6 bases). V was shortened by 1 base and J by 2 bases, with 12 bases between the two germline ends. This CDR3 contains 15 residues.

This clonotype was counted many times. The chain carries TRBV25-1 and TRBJ2-3; TRBD2 agrees at 11 bases. The CDR3 totals 14 residues. CDR1 is MGHDK and CDR2 is SYGVNS in the germline V gene. The J segment lost 5 bases and the V segment lost 7 bases, leaving 5 bases of the junction unmatched. In DNA form, the CDR3 reads TGTGCCAGCACAGGGACTAGCGGAGAAGATACGCAGTATTTT. Its translation: CASTGTSGEDTQYF. The full variable domain, in which reference TRBV25-1 and TRBJ2-3 provide the parts outside the CDR3, is EADIYQTPRYLVIGTGKKITLECSQTMGHDKMYWYQQDPGMELHLIHYSYGVNSTEKGDLSSESTVSRIRTEHFPLTLESARPSHTSQYLCASTGTSGEDTQYFGPGTRLTVL.

The rearrangement uses TRBV18 and TRBJ2-7; TRBD1 matches at 9 bases. Trimming removed 0 bases from V and 3 bases from J; junction bases left unmatched: 3. CDR1 is KGHSH, CDR2 LQKENI, per germline. The CDR3 runs 15 residues. CDR3 region: CASSPPGQGLYEQYV. The CDR3, as DNA: TGTGCCAGCTCACCACCGGGACAGGGACTCTACGAGCAGTACGTC.

This clonotype was seen a few times. The chain carries TRBV20-1 and TRBJ2-3; no definite D call. The CDR3 has 13 amino acids. The germline gives CDR1 DFQATT, CDR2 SNEGSKA (reference sequence). V lost 1 base to trimming and J lost 0 bases, with 5 bases between them. CDR3 in amino acids: CSARVVSTDTQYF. Here the CDR3 DNA reads TGCAGTGCTAGAGTGGTGAGCACAGATACGCAGTATTTT.

This clonotype was detected many times. The CDR3 sequence: CASSPYTTDTQYF. Written as DNA, the CDR3 is TGTGCCAGCAGCCCCTACACCACAGATACGCAGTATTTT. The chain recombines TRBV7-2 with TRBJ2-3; D unclear. The V end lost 5 bases, the J end lost 2 bases, and 8 bases lay between the germline ends. Germline assignment: CDR1 SGHTA and CDR2 FQGNSA. This CDR3 is 13 amino acids long.

This clonotype was observed a few times. The V call is TRBV4-1, the J call TRBJ2-6; 10 positions agree with TRBD1. CDR3 length equals 16 residues. Trimming removed 6 bases from V and 0 bases from J; junction bases left unmatched: 2. Germline assignment: CDR1 MGHRA and CDR2 YSYEKL. Here the CDR3 DNA reads TGCGCCAGCAGGAGACAGGGGGCCTCTGGGGCCAACGTCCTGACTTTC. It codes for CASRRQGASGANVLTF.

This clonotype was seen a handful of times. CDR3 sequence (DNA): TGTGCCAGCAGTCCAAACTGGCGGGGGGCCCACACAGATACGCAGTATTTT. It yields the protein CASSPNWRGAHTDTQYF. The rearrangement uses TRBV6-2 or TRBV6-3 and TRBJ2-3, with 8 bases identical to TRBD2. The CDR3 consists of 17 residues. CDR1 and CDR2 from the germline V gene are MNHEY and SVGEGT. V lost 5 bases and J lost 2; bases outside the gene matches: 12.

This clonotype was counted between two and nine times. The chain recombines TRBV6-5 with TRBJ2-5, with no clear D. The CDR3 extends over 13 amino acids. With 1 base removed from V and 3 bases from J, the gap between germline ends came to 6 bases. Germline V CDR1 and CDR2: MNHEY, SVGAGI. The CDR3 region is CASSYYAEETQYF. In nucleotides, the CDR3 is TGTGCCAGCAGTTACTACGCGGAAGAGACCCAGTACTTC.

This clonotype was counted between two and nine times. The genes are TRBV3-1 and TRBJ2-6; D is perhaps TRBD1 (6 bases). The germline V and J ends were trimmed by 5 bases and 2 bases, with 10 bases remaining between them. The CDR3 is 15 amino acids. CDR1 and CDR2 from the germline V gene are LGHDT and YNNKEL (reference sequence). CDR3 coding DNA: TGTGCCAGCAGCAGGGGGAGACCTGGGGCCAACGTCCTGACTTTC. It translates to CASSRGRPGANVLTF.

This clonotype was observed at least ten times. V usage is TRBV5-1 and J usage is TRBJ1-1; D not resolved. V dropped 2 bases and J dropped 3 bases, with 8 bases sitting between them. The CDR3 covers 13 residues. Germline CDR1 reads SGHRS; CDR2 reads YFSETQ. Here the CDR3 DNA reads TGCGCCAGCAGCTTCGTACGGGACACTGAAGCTTTCTTT. This sequence encodes CASSFVRDTEAFF.

V gene TRBV7-2 combines with J gene TRBJ2-3, with D maybe TRBD2 (7 bases). Germline-derived CDR1 and CDR2 are SGHTA and FQGNSA. The CDR3 sequence is 13 residues long. The V and J ends lost 6 bases and 6 bases respectively, with 13 bases between them. Written as DNA, the CDR3 is TGTGCCAGCAGAAGGGGGGGGGTTGATACGCAGTATTTT. This sequence encodes CASRRGGVDTQYF.

In DNA form, the CDR3 reads TGTGCCAGCAGCAAAACTAGGGCAGATACGCAGTATTTT. Translation gives CASSKTRADTQYF. This chain joins TRBV6-1 and TRBJ2-3, with a weak D call TRBD2 (5 bases). Trimming left V 6 bases short and J 4 bases short, with 11 bases between. CDR3 length: 13 amino acids. Germline V gene lookup returns CDR1 MNHNS and CDR2 SASEGT.

The chain joins TRBV7-8 to TRBJ2-5; 12 bases line up with TRBD2. This CDR3 has 17 amino acids. V trimming: 1 base; J trimming: 9 bases; junction bases outside the gene matches: 12. Germline CDR1 and CDR2: SGHVS and FQNEAQ. Here the CDR3 DNA reads TGTGCCAGCAGCTTAGGGGGACTAGCGGGCCGCCGAAGTGCCCAGTACTTC. Translated: CASSLGGLAGRRSAQYF.

A note on this clonotype: One junction end does not reproduce the germline sequence, and a read error may be involved. The chain recombines TRBV5-1 with TRBJ1-4; D not resolved. Germline V lookup: CDR1 SGHRS, CDR2 YFSETQ. This CDR3 is built from 13 residues. This chain's CDR3 is CDSAQEANEKLFF. CDR3 DNA: TGCGACAGCGCCCAGGAGGCTAATGAAAAACTGTTTTTT.

This clonotype was observed a few times. The chain combines TRBV7-9 with TRBJ2-7; 7 nucleotides agree with TRBD2. V lost 4 bases to trimming and J lost 12 bases; unmatched junction nucleotides: 15. There are 14 residues in the CDR3. CDR1 is SEHNR and CDR2 is FQNEAQ in the germline V gene (reference sequence). The chain's CDR3 is CASSSSQQRAGRYF. The DNA of the CDR3 is TGTGCCAGCAGCTCCAGCCAACAAAGAGCGGGGAGGTACTTC.

This chain connects TRBV7-2 to TRBJ2-3; either TRBD1 or TRBD2 may fit D (6 bases each). V dropped 4 bases and J dropped 2 bases, with 13 bases sitting between them. This CDR3 comprises 15 residues. Germline V gene lookup returns CDR1 SGHTA and CDR2 FQGNSA. The CDR3 protein is CASSSGAGFTDTQYF. CDR3 nucleotide sequence: TGTGCCAGCAGCTCGGGGGCGGGATTCACAGATACGCAGTATTTT.

The chain uses TRBV5-4 and TRBJ2-7, with D unresolved. Germline loops: CDR1 SGHNT, CDR2 YYREEE (reference sequence). Between the trimmed V and J ends, which lost 0 bases and 0 bases, there was a span of 7 bases. The CDR3 runs to 14 residues. In nucleotides, the CDR3 is TGTGCCAGCAGCTTGGAGGCCGGCTCCTACGAGCAGTACTTC. It yields the protein CASSLEAGSYEQYF. Full variable domain (remainder filled in from reference TRBV5-4 and TRBJ2-7): ETGVTQSPTHLIKTRGQQVTLRCSSQSGHNTVSWYQQALGQGPQFIFQYYREEENGRGNFPPRFSGLQFPNYSSELNVNALELDDSALYLCASSLEAGSYEQYFGPGTRLTVT.